This TCR beta chain was found in a study of shared T cell receptors in the human thymus. Assay: immunoSEQ multiplex PCR; the TCRdb copy retains only in-frame clones and omits some. The table records roughly 660,000 clones, approximately 88% of them present only once. The CDR3 spans 14 residues. V lost 6 bases to trimming and J lost 7 bases, with 15 bases between them. Germline lookup yields CDR1 MNHNS and CDR2 SASEGT. The same data also contributed to another study, on human thymus T cells.

Sample: thymocytes. This TCR came from a boy under two years old with a congenital heart defect. The chain employs TRBV6-1 and TRBJ1-4, with a tentative D call TRBD1 (6 bases). In DNA form, the CDR3 reads TGTGCCAGCAGCTTGGCGGGAGGGGGTGAAAAACTGTTTTTT. It is translated as CASSLAGGGEKLFF.